Below are 11 T cell receptor beta chains sequenced from a single sample in a study of T cell repertoires in cytomegalovirus infection. TCRdb ran MiXCR on the reads and lists one entry per CDR3 protein. The sample records hundreds of thousands of distinct CDR3 sequences, around 32% being singletons. Their antigens are not known. The input for sequencing was cultured PBMCs, taken from culture after CMV antigen stimulation. All receptors come from a human donor in good health (CMV status not recorded). Some clones in this sample may be carry-over from other donors' samples.

The rearrangement links TRBV28 to TRBJ2-1, with D possibly TRBD2 on 6 matching bases. Germline-derived CDR1 and CDR2 are MDHEN and SYDVKM. Trimming removed 6 bases at V and 8 bases at J, with 14 bases between. The CDR3 loop spans 13 amino acids. The CDR3 is CASRVTGRHEQFF. CDR3 sequence (DNA): TGTGCCAGCAGGGTGACGGGGAGGCATGAGCAGTTCTTC.

This clonotype came up a few times. This chain links TRBV7-2 with TRBJ2-1; weak D call: TRBD2 (5 bases). This CDR3 has 15 residues. V was cut by 0 bases and J by 3 bases, with 9 bases left in between. Germline V lookup: CDR1 SGHTA, CDR2 FQGNSA. The CDR3 DNA is TGTGCCAGCAGCTTAGCGGCCGGGAACTACAATGAGCAGTTCTTC. It codes for CASSLAAGNYNEQFF. The whole variable domain, filled in from reference TRBV7-2 and TRBJ2-1, reads GAGVSQSPSNKVTEKGKDVELRCDPISGHTALYWYRQSLGQGLEFLIYFQGNSAPDKSGLPSDRFSAERTGGSVSTLTIQRTQQEDSAVYLCASSLAAGNYNEQFFGPGTRLTVL.

CDR3 sequence reads: CSARGLLGLVSEQFF. The CDR3 bases are TGCAGTGCTAGAGGACTACTCGGACTAGTTAGTGAGCAGTTCTTC. The chain is built from TRBV20-1 and TRBJ2-1, with 7 bases lining up with TRBD2. V dropped 1 base and J dropped 9; count of bases not matched to a gene: 12. Germline V gene data show CDR1 as DFQATT and CDR2 as SNEGSKA (reference sequence). The CDR3 is 15 residues long.

This chain connects TRBV11-2 to TRBJ2-1; 10 bases are shared with TRBD2. CDR3 length equals 15 residues. CDR1 SGHAT and CDR2 FQNNGV come from the germline V gene. Trimming cost V 3 bases and J 8 bases; bases outside gene matches: 7. CDR3 nucleotide sequence: TGTGCCAGCAGCTTTAGCGGGAGGCGGGGGGATGAGCAGTTCTTC. Its translation is CASSFSGRRGDEQFF.

J is TRBJ2-1 and V is TRBV12-3 or TRBV12-4, with TRBD1 as a possible D gene (5 bases). Between the trimmed V and J ends, which lost 6 bases and 2 bases, there was a span of 14 bases. This CDR3 spans 15 amino acids. The CDR3 loop is CASSLQGHTYNEQFF. The CDR3 DNA reads as TGTGCCAGCAGCCTTCAAGGACACACCTACAATGAGCAGTTCTTC.

This clonotype showed up many times. The chain uses TRBV7-2 and TRBJ1-5; weak D call: TRBD1 (6 bases). The germline V gene has CDR1 SGHTA and CDR2 FQGNSA. The CDR3 has 15 amino acids. Trimming left V 3 bases short and J 1 base short, with 10 bases between. This CDR3 reads CASSFYQGSNQPQHF. The CDR3 DNA sequence: TGTGCCAGCAGCTTCTACCAGGGGAGCAATCAGCCCCAGCATTTT.

This clonotype has a count of ten or more. The chain carries TRBV7-2 and TRBJ1-5; D ambiguous. This CDR3 has 15 amino acids. Germline lookup yields CDR1 SGHTA and CDR2 FQGNSA. Trimming took 1 base from V and 0 from J, leaving 7 bases between them. CDR3 nucleotide sequence: TGTGCCAGCAGCTTAGGGGTCGGTAGCAATCAGCCCCAGCATTTT. It yields the protein CASSLGVGSNQPQHF.

The V gene is TRBV5-1, the J gene TRBJ2-2; D remains unclear. The ends were cut back, 5 bases at V and 5 bases at J, with 13 bases in the middle. The CDR3 has 14 amino acids. Germline lookup yields CDR1 SGHRS and CDR2 YFSETQ. CDR3 bases: TGCGCCAGCAGTTTGTCCCTGGGAACCGGGGAGCTGTTTTTT. Its translation is CASSLSLGTGELFF.

This clonotype was seen just once. The genes are TRBV12-3 or TRBV12-4 and TRBJ2-2; D unclear. The V and J ends lost 6 bases and 1 base respectively, with 15 bases between them. CDR3 length: 16 residues. The CDR3 DNA reads TGTGCCAGCAGCCTCGGCAGCACCTTGAACACCGGGGAGCTGTTTTTT. Encoded protein: CASSLGSTLNTGELFF.

This clonotype was found a few times. The chain recombines TRBV12-3 or TRBV12-4 with TRBJ1-2; D possibly corresponds to TRBD1 (5 bases). This CDR3 has 14 amino acids. Trimming removed 6 bases from V and 6 bases from J, with 17 bases in between. This chain's CDR3 is CASRLQGLGHGYTF. DNA for the CDR3: TGTGCCAGCAGACTCCAGGGCTTGGGGCATGGCTACACCTTC.

J is TRBJ2-1 and V is TRBV18; D is unclear. V was shortened by 3 bases and J by 10 bases, with 13 bases between the two germline ends. This CDR3 is built from 13 residues. Germline V gene sequence: CDR1 KGHSH, CDR2 LQKENI. The CDR3 spells CASSPSWVGEQFF. Written as DNA, the CDR3 is TGTGCCAGCTCACCCAGCTGGGTTGGCGAGCAGTTCTTC.